This TCR beta chain was recorded in a study of blood T cell repertoires in COVID-19. Study background: Samples came from the United States, Italy and Spain, spanning acute and convalescent COVID-19. In each case, the material was cDNA or gDNA derived from T cells, B-cell-depleted T cells, or PBMCs.

This clone was seen repeatedly, ten times or more. The authors' processing: Estimation of nucleated cell counts was performed using reference gene primer amplification. Generated by immunoSEQ multiplex PCR, the TCRdb table keeps only in-frame clones and is missing some. From that table come the V and J calls and clone size; the DNA was used to work out D and trimming. The data hold 150,000 to 160,000 clones, with around 84% observed a single time. CDR3 length: 15 residues. CDR1 and CDR2 (germline): MNHEY, SVGAGI. V dropped 8 bases and J dropped 1 base, with 15 bases sitting between them. This clonotype originated in a man older than 75 with acute or convalescent COVID-19. Sequencing input: peripheral blood. The chain links TRBV6-5 to TRBJ1-3, with D possibly being TRBD1 (6 bases). Here the CDR3 DNA reads TGTGCCAGCCACAACAGGGAGCAATCTGGAAACACCATATATTTT. Amino acid sequence: CASHNREQSGNTIYF.